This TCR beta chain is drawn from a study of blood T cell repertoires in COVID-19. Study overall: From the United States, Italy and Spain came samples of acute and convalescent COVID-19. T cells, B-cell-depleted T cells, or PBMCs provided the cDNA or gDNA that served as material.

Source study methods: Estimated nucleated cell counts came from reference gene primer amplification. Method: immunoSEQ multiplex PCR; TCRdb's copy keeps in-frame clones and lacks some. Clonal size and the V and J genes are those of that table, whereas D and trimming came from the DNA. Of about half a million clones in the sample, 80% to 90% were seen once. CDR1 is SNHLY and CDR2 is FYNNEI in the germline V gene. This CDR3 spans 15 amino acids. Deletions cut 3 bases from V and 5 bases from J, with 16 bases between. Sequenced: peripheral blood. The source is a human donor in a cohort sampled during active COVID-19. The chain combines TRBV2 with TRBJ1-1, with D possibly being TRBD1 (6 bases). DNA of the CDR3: TGTGCCAGCAGTGATGGGAGAAGGGGGTGGACTGAAGCTTTCTTT. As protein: CASSDGRRGWTEAFF.